This entry lists 5 T cell receptor beta chains sequenced from one sample in a study of blood T cell repertoires in COVID-19. Assay: immunoSEQ multiplex PCR; the TCRdb copy retains only in-frame clones and omits some. The sample lists over 45,000 clones; about 91% were seen once. The specimen was peripheral blood. These receptor sequences come from an older woman with active COVID-19.

The genes are TRBV2 and TRBJ2-7; TRBD2 is a possible D gene (6 bases). This CDR3 is 15 amino acids long. Trimming cost V 1 base and J 6 bases, with 16 bases left between them. Germline loops: CDR1 SNHLY, CDR2 FYNNEI. CDR3 region: CASSEGRLTSREQYF. The CDR3 DNA follows: TGTGCCAGCAGTGAAGGGCGCCTAACTAGCCGCGAGCAGTACTTC.

The table lists this clone with a few counts. The chain recombines TRBV7-2 with TRBJ2-7; weak D call: TRBD1 (7 bases). V lost 4 bases to trimming and J lost 0 bases, with 13 bases between them. The CDR3 loop spans 15 amino acids. Germline V lookup: CDR1 SGHTA, CDR2 FQGNSA. CDR3 nucleotide sequence: TGTGCCAGCAGCTCCGGGGGACAGAGCTCCTACGAGCAGTACTTC. Translation gives CASSSGGQSSYEQYF.

This chain links TRBV7-9 with TRBJ1-2; 9 positions agree with TRBD1. Germline loops: CDR1 SEHNR, CDR2 FQNEAQ (reference sequence). CDR3 length equals 14 residues. Trimming took 5 bases from V and 7 from J; bases not matched to a gene: 8. The DNA for the CDR3 is TGTGCCAGCAGCGCAATACAGGGGGCAGGTGGCTACACCTTC. Encoded protein: CASSAIQGAGGYTF.

This sequence joins TRBV6-1 and TRBJ2-3; 7 bases align to TRBD1. Germline V gene sequence: CDR1 MNHNS, CDR2 SASEGT. The CDR3 loop spans 13 amino acids. The J segment lost 6 bases and the V segment lost 2 bases, leaving 2 bases of the junction unmatched. This chain's CDR3 is CASSERGPDTQYF. The CDR3 bases are TGTGCCAGCAGTGAAAGGGGGCCGGATACGCAGTATTTT.

The chain joins TRBV5-8 to TRBJ1-1, with 7 bases lining up with TRBD1. The CDR3 length is 13 residues. From germline, CDR1 is SGHTS and CDR2 YDEGEE. V lost 4 bases and J lost 7; bases outside the gene matches: 7. CDR3 sequence: CASSQWDSHEAFF. The CDR3 DNA sequence: TGTGCCAGCAGCCAGTGGGACAGCCATGAAGCTTTCTTT.